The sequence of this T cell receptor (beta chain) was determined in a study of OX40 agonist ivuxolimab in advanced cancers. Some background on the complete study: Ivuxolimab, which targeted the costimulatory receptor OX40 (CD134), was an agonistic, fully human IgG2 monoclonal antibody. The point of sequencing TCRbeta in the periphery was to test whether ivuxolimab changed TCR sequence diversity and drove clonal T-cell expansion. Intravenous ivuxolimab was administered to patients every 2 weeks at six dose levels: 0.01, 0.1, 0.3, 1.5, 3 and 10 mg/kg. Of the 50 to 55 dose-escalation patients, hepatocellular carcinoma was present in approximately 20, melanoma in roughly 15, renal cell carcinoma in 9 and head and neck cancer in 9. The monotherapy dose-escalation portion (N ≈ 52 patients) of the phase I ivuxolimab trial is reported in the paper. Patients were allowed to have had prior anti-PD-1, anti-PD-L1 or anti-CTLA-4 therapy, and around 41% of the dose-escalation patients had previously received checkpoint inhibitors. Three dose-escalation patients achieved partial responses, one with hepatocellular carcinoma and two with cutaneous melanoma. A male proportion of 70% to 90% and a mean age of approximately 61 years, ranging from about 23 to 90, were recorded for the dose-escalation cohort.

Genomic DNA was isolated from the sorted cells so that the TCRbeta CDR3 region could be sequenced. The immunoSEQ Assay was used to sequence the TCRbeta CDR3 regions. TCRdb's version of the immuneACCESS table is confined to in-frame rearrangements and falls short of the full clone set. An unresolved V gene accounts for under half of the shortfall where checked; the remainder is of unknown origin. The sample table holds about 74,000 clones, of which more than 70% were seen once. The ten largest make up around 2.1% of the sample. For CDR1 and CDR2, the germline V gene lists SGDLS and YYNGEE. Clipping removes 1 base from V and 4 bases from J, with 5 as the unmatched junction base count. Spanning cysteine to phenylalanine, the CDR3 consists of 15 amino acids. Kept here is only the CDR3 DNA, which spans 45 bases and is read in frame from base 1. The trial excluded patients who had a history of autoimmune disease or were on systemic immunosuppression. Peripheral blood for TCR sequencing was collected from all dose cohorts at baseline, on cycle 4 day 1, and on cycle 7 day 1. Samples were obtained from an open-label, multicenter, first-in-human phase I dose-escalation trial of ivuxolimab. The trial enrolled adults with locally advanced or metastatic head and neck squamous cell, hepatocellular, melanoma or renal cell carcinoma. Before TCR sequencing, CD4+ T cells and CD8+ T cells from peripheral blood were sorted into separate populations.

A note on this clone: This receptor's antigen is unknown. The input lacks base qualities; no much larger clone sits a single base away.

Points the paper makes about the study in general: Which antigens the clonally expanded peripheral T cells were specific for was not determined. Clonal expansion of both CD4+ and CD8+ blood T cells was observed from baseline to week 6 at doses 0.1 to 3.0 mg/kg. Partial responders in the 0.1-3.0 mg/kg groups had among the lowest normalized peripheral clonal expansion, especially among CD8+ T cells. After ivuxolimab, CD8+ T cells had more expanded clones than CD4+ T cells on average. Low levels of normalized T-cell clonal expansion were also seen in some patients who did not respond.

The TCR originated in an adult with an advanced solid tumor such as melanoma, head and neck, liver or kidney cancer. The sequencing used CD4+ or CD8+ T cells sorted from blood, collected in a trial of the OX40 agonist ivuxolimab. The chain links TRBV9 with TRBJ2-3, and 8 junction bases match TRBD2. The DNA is TGTGCCAGCAGCGTAAGGGCGGGGGGTTCAGATACGCAGTATTTT. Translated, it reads CASSVRAGGSDTQYF.